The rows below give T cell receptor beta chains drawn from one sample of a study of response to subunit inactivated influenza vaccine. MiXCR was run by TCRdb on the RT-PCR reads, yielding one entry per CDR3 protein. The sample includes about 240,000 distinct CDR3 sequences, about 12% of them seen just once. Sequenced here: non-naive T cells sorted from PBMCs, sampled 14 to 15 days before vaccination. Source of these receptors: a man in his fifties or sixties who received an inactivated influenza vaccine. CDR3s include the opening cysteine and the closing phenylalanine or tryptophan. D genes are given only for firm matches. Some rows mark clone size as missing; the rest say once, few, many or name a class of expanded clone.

CDR3 protein: CASSGRIAGYEQYF; CDR3 DNA: TGTGCCAGCAGTGGTAGGATAGCGGGGTACGAGCAGTACTTC; J gene: TRBJ2-7; clone size: few; V gene: TRBV2; CDR3 length: 14; D gene: TRBD2
CDR3 protein: CAGRSRTYEQYF; CDR3 DNA: TGTGCCGGTAGGTCCAGGACCTACGAGCAGTACTTC; J gene: TRBJ2-7; clone size: .; V gene: TRBV30; CDR3 length: 12; D gene: .
CDR3 protein: CASIYSQTTYNEQFF; CDR3 DNA: TGTGCCAGCATTTACAGCCAGACTACCTACAATGAGCAGTTCTTC; J gene: TRBJ2-1; clone size: many; V gene: TRBV2; CDR3 length: 15; D gene: .
CDR3 protein: CASSNDGLGQPQHF; CDR3 DNA: TGTGCCAGCAGCAACGACGGGCTAGGTCAGCCCCAGCATTTT; J gene: TRBJ1-5; clone size: many; V gene: TRBV21-1; CDR3 length: 14; D gene: .
CDR3 protein: CASSLLAGAEQFF; CDR3 DNA: TGTGCCAGCAGCTTACTAGCGGGAGCTGAGCAGTTCTTC; J gene: TRBJ2-1; clone size: .; V gene: TRBV7-3; CDR3 length: 13; D gene: TRBD2
CDR3 protein: CASTKTAVHNEQFF; CDR3 DNA: TGTGCCAGTACCAAGACAGCAGTACACAATGAGCAGTTCTTC; J gene: TRBJ2-1; clone size: .; V gene: TRBV19; CDR3 length: 14; D gene: .
CDR3 protein: CASSFSTGGDTQYF; CDR3 DNA: TGTGCCAGCAGCTTTAGCACGGGGGGGGATACGCAGTATTTT; J gene: TRBJ2-3; clone size: many; V gene: TRBV7-9; CDR3 length: 14; D gene: TRBD2
CDR3 protein: CASSLHPSSYNEQFF; CDR3 DNA: TGTGCCAGCAGTCTCCATCCCTCCTCCTACAATGAGCAGTTCTTC; J gene: TRBJ2-1; clone size: few; V gene: TRBV2; CDR3 length: 15; D gene: .
CDR3 protein: CASRTGQGNEKLFF; CDR3 DNA: TGTGCCAGCAGAACGGGACAGGGGAATGAAAAACTGTTTTTT; J gene: TRBJ1-4; clone size: .; V gene: TRBV6-1; CDR3 length: 14; D gene: TRBD1
CDR3 protein: CASSSYNAGELFF; CDR3 DNA: TGTGCCAGCAGCTCCTATAACGCCGGGGAGCTGTTTTTT; J gene: TRBJ2-2; clone size: many; V gene: TRBV7-2; CDR3 length: 13; D gene: .
CDR3 protein: CASSGGQGRRGTEAFF; CDR3 DNA: TGTGCCAGCAGCGGTGGACAGGGGAGAAGGGGCACTGAAGCTTTCTTT; J gene: TRBJ1-1; clone size: few; V gene: TRBV7-9; CDR3 length: 16; D gene: TRBD1
CDR3 protein: CATSDSSGSWYNEQFF; CDR3 DNA: TGTGCCACCAGTGATTCTAGCGGGAGTTGGTACAATGAGCAGTTCTTC; J gene: TRBJ2-1; clone size: few; V gene: TRBV24-1; CDR3 length: 16; D gene: TRBD2
CDR3 protein: CASSLGTLDYEQYF; CDR3 DNA: TGTGCCAGCAGCTTGGGGACCCTGGACTACGAGCAGTACTTC; J gene: TRBJ2-7; clone size: .; V gene: TRBV11-2; CDR3 length: 14; D gene: .
CDR3 protein: CSASQGMSNIQYF; CDR3 DNA: TGCAGTGCTTCTCAGGGGATGTCAAACATTCAGTACTTC; J gene: TRBJ2-4; clone size: many; V gene: TRBV20-1; CDR3 length: 13; D gene: .
CDR3 protein: CASSLGSGNTYEQYF; CDR3 DNA: TGTGCCAGCAGCCTAGGATCGGGCAACACCTACGAGCAGTACTTC; J gene: TRBJ2-7; clone size: .; V gene: TRBV7-6; CDR3 length: 15; D gene: .
CDR3 protein: CASSSSYADNEQFF; CDR3 DNA: TGTGCCAGCAGCTCGTCCTACGCCGACAATGAGCAGTTCTTC; J gene: TRBJ2-1; clone size: many; V gene: TRBV7-2; CDR3 length: 14; D gene: .
CDR3 protein: CASSFAGRRYGELFF; CDR3 DNA: TGTGCCAGCAGTTTTGCCGGGAGGCGCTACGGGGAGCTGTTTTTT; J gene: TRBJ2-2; clone size: few; V gene: TRBV12-3/TRBV12-4; CDR3 length: 15; D gene: TRBD2
CDR3 protein: CASSQERTSAASSLSTDTQYF; CDR3 DNA: TGCGCCAGCAGCCAAGAACGGACTAGCGCCGCCTCCTCCCTTAGCACAGATACGCAGTATTTT; J gene: TRBJ2-3; clone size: few; V gene: TRBV4-1; CDR3 length: 21; D gene: TRBD2
CDR3 protein: CASSYQAPSGNYKALYEQYF; CDR3 DNA: TGTGCCAGCAGTTACCAGGCCCCTAGCGGGAATTACAAGGCCCTCTACGAGCAGTACTTC; J gene: TRBJ2-7; clone size: many; V gene: TRBV6-2/TRBV6-3; CDR3 length: 20; D gene: TRBD2
CDR3 protein: CASSLGLAYYNEQFF; CDR3 DNA: TGTGCCAGCAGCCTGGGACTAGCCTACTACAATGAGCAGTTCTTC; J gene: TRBJ2-1; clone size: many; V gene: TRBV14; CDR3 length: 15; D gene: TRBD2
CDR3 protein: CASSEGGSSGGAPLYNEQFF; CDR3 DNA: TGTGCCAGCAGTGAAGGGGGTTCTAGCGGGGGGGCCCCTCTTTACAATGAGCAGTTCTTC; J gene: TRBJ2-1; clone size: many; V gene: TRBV2; CDR3 length: 20; D gene: TRBD2
CDR3 protein: CASSPPGRRSTDTQYF; CDR3 DNA: TGTGCCAGCAGTCCCCCGGGTCGGAGGAGCACAGATACGCAGTATTTT; J gene: TRBJ2-3; clone size: few; V gene: TRBV5-5; CDR3 length: 16; D gene: .
CDR3 protein: CASSLSGALYNEQFF; CDR3 DNA: TGTGCCAGCAGTTTATCGGGGGCCCTCTACAATGAGCAGTTCTTC; J gene: TRBJ2-1; clone size: many; V gene: TRBV27; CDR3 length: 15; D gene: .
CDR3 protein: CASTLRGEGPGEQYF; CDR3 DNA: TGTGCCAGCACCCTAAGGGGGGAGGGCCCAGGCGAGCAGTACTTC; J gene: TRBJ2-7; clone size: .; V gene: TRBV11-2; CDR3 length: 15; D gene: .
CDR3 protein: CSADDRQTQYF; CDR3 DNA: TGCAGTGCTGACGACAGGCAGACCCAGTACTTC; J gene: TRBJ2-5; clone size: .; V gene: TRBV20-1; CDR3 length: 11; D gene: .
CDR3 protein: CSVEEGGDEQYF; CDR3 DNA: TGCAGCGTTGAAGAGGGCGGGGACGAGCAGTACTTC; J gene: TRBJ2-7; clone size: .; V gene: TRBV29-1; CDR3 length: 12; D gene: .
CDR3 protein: CASSLSGQDVYEQYF; CDR3 DNA: TGTGCCAGCAGCTTGTCGGGACAGGACGTATACGAGCAGTACTTC; J gene: TRBJ2-7; clone size: .; V gene: TRBV5-6; CDR3 length: 15; D gene: TRBD1
CDR3 protein: CASSLLAASTDTQYF; CDR3 DNA: TGTGCCAGCAGCTTATTAGCGGCCAGCACAGATACGCAGTATTTT; J gene: TRBJ2-3; clone size: many; V gene: TRBV7-3; CDR3 length: 15; D gene: .
CDR3 protein: CASSQSPALAYEQFF; CDR3 DNA: TGTGCCAGCAGCCAATCCCCAGCATTGGCATATGAGCAGTTCTTC; J gene: TRBJ2-1; clone size: .; V gene: TRBV14; CDR3 length: 15; D gene: .
CDR3 protein: CASIGGSYSYEQYF; CDR3 DNA: TGTGCCAGCATCGGGGGGTCGTACTCCTACGAGCAGTACTTC; J gene: TRBJ2-7; clone size: few; V gene: TRBV6-1; CDR3 length: 14; D gene: TRBD2
CDR3 protein: CASSLRGQGNTDTQYF; CDR3 DNA: TGCGCCAGCAGCCTGCGGGGACAGGGAAACACAGATACGCAGTATTTT; J gene: TRBJ2-3; clone size: .; V gene: TRBV5-1; CDR3 length: 16; D gene: TRBD1
CDR3 protein: CASSPISENTEAFF; CDR3 DNA: TGTGCCAGCTCACCTATTTCGGAGAACACTGAAGCTTTCTTT; J gene: TRBJ1-1; clone size: many; V gene: TRBV18; CDR3 length: 14; D gene: .
CDR3 protein: CASSRSLTGIANTGELFF; CDR3 DNA: TGTGCCAGCAGCAGATCTTTGACAGGGATCGCGAACACCGGGGAGCTGTTTTTT; J gene: TRBJ2-2; clone size: .; V gene: TRBV11-2; CDR3 length: 18; D gene: TRBD1
CDR3 protein: CASSQGQGFGNTEAFF; CDR3 DNA: TGTGCCAGCAGCCAAGGACAGGGTTTTGGGAACACTGAAGCTTTCTTT; J gene: TRBJ1-1; clone size: .; V gene: TRBV3-1; CDR3 length: 16; D gene: TRBD1
CDR3 protein: CASSWQGLINSPLHF; CDR3 DNA: TGCGCCAGCAGCTGGCAGGGACTGATTAATTCACCCCTCCACTTT; J gene: TRBJ1-6; clone size: few; V gene: TRBV5-1; CDR3 length: 15; D gene: .
CDR3 protein: CASSQRTGGFHEQYF; CDR3 DNA: TGTGCCAGCTCACAGAGGACAGGGGGCTTCCACGAGCAGTACTTC; J gene: TRBJ2-7; clone size: few; V gene: TRBV18; CDR3 length: 15; D gene: TRBD1
CDR3 protein: CASSQNTGAGETQYF; CDR3 DNA: TGCGCCAGCAGCCAAAACACAGGGGCGGGTGAGACCCAGTACTTC; J gene: TRBJ2-5; clone size: many; V gene: TRBV5-1; CDR3 length: 15; D gene: TRBD1